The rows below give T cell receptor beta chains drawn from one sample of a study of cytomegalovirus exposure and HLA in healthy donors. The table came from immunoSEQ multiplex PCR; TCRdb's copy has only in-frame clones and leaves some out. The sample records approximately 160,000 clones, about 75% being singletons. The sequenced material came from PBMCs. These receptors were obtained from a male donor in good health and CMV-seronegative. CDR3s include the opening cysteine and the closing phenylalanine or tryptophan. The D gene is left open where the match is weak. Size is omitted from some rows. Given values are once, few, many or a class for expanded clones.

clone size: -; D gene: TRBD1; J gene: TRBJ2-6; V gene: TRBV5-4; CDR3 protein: CASSPGTDYLWVEANVLTF; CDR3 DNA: TGTGCCAGCAGCCCCGGGACAGATTACCTCTGGGTTGAGGCCAACGTCCTGACTTTC
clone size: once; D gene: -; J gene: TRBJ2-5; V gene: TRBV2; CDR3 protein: CAAQARGLASETQYF; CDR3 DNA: TGTGCCGCCCAGGCGCGCGGTCTAGCGTCAGAGACCCAGTACTTC
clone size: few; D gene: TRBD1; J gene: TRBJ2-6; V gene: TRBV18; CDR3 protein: CASSRSTGGSGANVLTF; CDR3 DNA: TGTGCCAGCTCACGATCTACAGGGGGATCTGGGGCCAACGTCCTGACTTTC
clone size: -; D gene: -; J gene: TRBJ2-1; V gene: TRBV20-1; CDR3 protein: CSAIRAGEQFF; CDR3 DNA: TGCAGTGCTATCAGGGCGGGGGAGCAGTTCTTC
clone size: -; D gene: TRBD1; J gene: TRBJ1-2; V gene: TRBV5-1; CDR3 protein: CASSLGPGTVDYGYTF; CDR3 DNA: TGCGCCAGCAGCTTGGGCCCCGGGACAGTTGACTATGGCTACACCTTC
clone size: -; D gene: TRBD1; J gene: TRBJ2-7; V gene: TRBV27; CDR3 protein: CASSLGQGAYEQYF; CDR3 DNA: TGTGCCAGCAGTTTAGGACAGGGGGCATACGAGCAGTACTTC
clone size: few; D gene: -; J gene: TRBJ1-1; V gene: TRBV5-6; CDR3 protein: CASSFLRQGTFF; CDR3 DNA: TGTGCCAGCAGCTTTTTGCGTCAGGGCACTTTCTTT
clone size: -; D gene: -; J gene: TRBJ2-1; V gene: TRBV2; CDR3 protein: CASSTRKYWGDSYNEQFF; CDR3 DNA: TGTGCCAGCAGTACAAGAAAGTATTGGGGGGACTCCTACAATGAGCAGTTCTTC
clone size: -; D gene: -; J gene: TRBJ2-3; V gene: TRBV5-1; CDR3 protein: CASSFNPGLPTDTQYF; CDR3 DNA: TGCGCCAGCAGCTTTAACCCGGGACTCCCCACAGATACGCAGTATTTT
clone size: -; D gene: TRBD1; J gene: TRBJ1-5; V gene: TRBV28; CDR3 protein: CASSLDRSRDNGNQPQHF; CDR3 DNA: TGTGCCAGCAGTTTGGACAGGTCAAGGGATAATGGCAATCAGCCCCAGCATTTT